Below are 18 T cell receptor beta chains sequenced from a single sample in a study of blood T cell repertoires in COVID-19. Profiled with immunoSEQ multiplex PCR; TCRdb holds only in-frame clones, not every one. The sample has about 330,000 clones, more than 70% seen once. Sequencing used PBMCs or T cells enriched from blood (not recorded which). These receptor sequences come from a woman in her 30s who had recovered from COVID-19.

This clone was counted a single time. This rearrangement joins TRBV4-2 to TRBJ2-1, with TRBD1 matching over 7 bases. Trimming at V came to 1 base and at J to 1 base, leaving 4 bases not matched to a gene. This CDR3 has 16 amino acids. Germline V gene lookup returns CDR1 LGHNA and CDR2 YNFKEQ. CDR3 protein: CASSQGGTVSYNEQFF. The CDR3 DNA sequence: TGTGCCAGCAGCCAAGGGGGGACAGTGTCCTACAATGAGCAGTTCTTC.

The chain has TRBV5-1 and TRBJ2-3, with a possible D match to TRBD2 (5 bases). The CDR3 contains 16 residues. The germline gives CDR1 SGHRS, CDR2 YFSETQ. The V end lost 1 base, the J end lost 4 bases, and 16 bases lay between the germline ends. The CDR3 coding sequence is TGCGCCAGCAGCTTGTCCCGGCGAGAGGGCGCAGATACGCAGTATTTT. Encoded protein: CASSLSRREGADTQYF.

The rearrangement uses TRBV4-3 and TRBJ1-1; D gene unclear. The V gene lost 5 bases and the J gene lost 1 base, with 11 bases spanning the gap. Germline CDR1 LGHNA, CDR2 YSLEER. CDR3 length: 14 residues. As DNA, the CDR3 is TGCGCCAGCAGCAGAGATACGGGGAACACTGAAGCTTTCTTT. Translated: CASSRDTGNTEAFF.

The J gene is TRBJ1-6, the V gene TRBV10-3; D unresolved. With 10 bases removed from V and 4 bases from J, the gap between germline ends came to 14 bases. From germline, CDR1 is ENHRY and CDR2 SYGVKD. CDR3 size: 14 residues. The CDR3 DNA is TGTGCCAGCTGGGTTGGAGGTTATAATTCACCCCTCCACTTT. Amino acids: CASWVGGYNSPLHF.

The chain links TRBV19 to TRBJ1-4; possible D gene TRBD1, 5 bases. Germline V CDR1 and CDR2: LNHDA, SQIVND (reference sequence). The germline V and J ends were trimmed by 1 base and 7 bases, with 16 bases remaining between them. This CDR3 contains 16 residues. The CDR3 protein is CASSIAGRGLAEKLFF. The CDR3 region has the DNA TGTGCCAGTAGTATAGCGGGTAGGGGTCTTGCTGAAAAACTGTTTTTT. The variable domain in full, with the rest retrieved from reference TRBV19 and TRBJ1-4, is DGGITQSPKYLFRKEGQNVTLSCEQNLNHDAMYWYRQDPGQGLRLIYYSQIVNDFQKGDIAEGYSVSREKKESFPLTVTSAQKNPTAFYLCASSIAGRGLAEKLFFGSGTQLSVL.

The chain carries TRBV6-2 or TRBV6-3 and TRBJ1-2; perhaps TRBD1 as D (6 bases). Trimming left V 5 bases short and J 5 bases short, with 12 bases between. This CDR3 region has 13 residues. The germline gives CDR1 MNHEY, CDR2 SVGEGT. This CDR3 is CASSPAQGYGYTF. For the CDR3, the DNA is TGTGCCAGCAGTCCCGCCCAGGGGTATGGCTACACCTTC.

The J gene is TRBJ1-4, the V gene TRBV18, with TRBD1 as a possible D gene (6 bases). V was cut by 6 bases and J by 8 bases, with 19 bases left in between. The CDR3 runs to 15 residues. In germline, CDR1 is KGHSH, CDR2 LQKENI. The CDR3 loop reads CASSQTRAGEEKLFF. In DNA, the CDR3 is TGTGCCAGCTCTCAAACCCGGGCAGGGGAAGAAAAACTGTTTTTT.

The V call is TRBV28, the J call TRBJ1-1, with D possibly being TRBD1 (5 bases). In germline, CDR1 is MDHEN, CDR2 SYDVKM. CDR3 size: 14 residues. The V end lost 3 bases, the J end lost 5 bases, and 13 bases lay between the germline ends. In DNA, the CDR3 is TGTGCCAGCAGTTTTTGGCAGGGTGGTACTGAAGCTTTCTTT. Translating gives CASSFWQGGTEAFF.

The chain recombines TRBV7-9 with TRBJ1-1; 8 bases agree with TRBD1. Germline CDR1 is SEHNR and CDR2 is FQNEAQ (reference sequence). This CDR3 contains 14 residues. V lost 5 bases and J lost 11; bases outside the gene matches: 13. The CDR3 region is CASSAHAEGDRAFF. CDR3 nucleotides: TGTGCCAGCAGCGCCCACGCCGAGGGGGACAGGGCTTTCTTT. The full variable domain, in which reference TRBV7-9 and TRBJ1-1 provide the parts outside the CDR3, is DTGVSQNPRHKITKRGQNVTFRCDPISEHNRLYWYRQTLGQGPEFLTYFQNEAQLEKSRLLSDRFSAERPKGSFSTLEIQRTEQGDSAMYLCASSAHAEGDRAFFGQGTRLTVV.

This clone was counted between two and nine times. The V call is TRBV4-2, the J call TRBJ1-2; D perhaps matches TRBD1 (5 bases). The CDR3 runs 14 residues. Trimming left V 3 bases short and J 8 bases short, with 16 bases between. Germline V lookup: CDR1 LGHNA, CDR2 YNFKEQ. CDR3 DNA sequence: TGTGCCAGCAGCCAGGAGGGACCCGGGAGAGGCTACACCTTC. It encodes CASSQEGPGRGYTF.

The sample holds a few counts of this clone. The chain combines TRBV19 with TRBJ2-7; 10 nucleotides line up with TRBD1. The CDR3 has 13 amino acids. CDR1 and CDR2 from the germline V gene are LNHDA and SQIVND (reference sequence). J lost 7 bases, V lost 4 bases, and 4 bases had no gene match. This CDR3 is CASSRQGAGEQYF. CDR3 DNA sequence: TGTGCCAGTAGTAGACAGGGGGCTGGGGAGCAGTACTTC.

In this sample, this clone turned up once. The J gene is TRBJ1-4, the V gene TRBV6-2 or TRBV6-3, with 8 bases matching TRBD1. Germline lookup yields CDR1 MNHEY and CDR2 SVGEGT. Trimming took 6 bases from V and 3 from J; bases not matched to a gene: 3. The CDR3 runs 14 residues. The DNA for the CDR3 is TGTGCCAGCAGCAAACAGGGGGCTAATGAAAAACTGTTTTTT. Protein sequence: CASSKQGANEKLFF.

The chain couples TRBV27 to TRBJ1-1; no reliable D call. Germline V lookup: CDR1 MNHEY, CDR2 SMNVEV (reference sequence). V was cut by 0 bases and J by 8 bases, with 10 bases left in between. The CDR3 length is 13 residues. The CDR3 is CASSLSGRQEAFF. For the CDR3, the DNA is TGTGCCAGCAGTTTATCTGGCCGACAAGAAGCTTTCTTT.

This clone was observed once. This rearrangement joins TRBV27 to TRBJ2-7, with D hard to call. V lost 3 bases to trimming and J lost 7 bases, with 16 bases between them. Germline CDR1 MNHEY, CDR2 SMNVEV (reference sequence). The CDR3 covers 14 residues. The CDR3 DNA reads TGTGCCAGCAGTTTGGTAGCTTTTGGTCGGGAGCAGTACTTC. It is translated as CASSLVAFGREQYF.

The chain carries TRBV30 and TRBJ2-3; 13 bases line up with TRBD2. V trimming: 0 bases; J trimming: 4 bases; junction bases outside the gene matches: 1. This CDR3 comprises 15 residues. Germline V lookup: CDR1 GTSNPN, CDR2 SVGIG (reference sequence). The CDR3 sequence: CAWSVGLAGPDTQYF. The CDR3, as DNA: TGTGCCTGGAGTGTGGGACTAGCGGGGCCAGATACGCAGTATTTT.

This chain connects TRBV11-2 to TRBJ1-1; TRBD1 agrees at 7 bases. V was pared by 4 bases and J by 1 base, with 6 bases of the junction left unmatched. The CDR3 covers 15 residues. Germline V gene lookup returns CDR1 SGHAT and CDR2 FQNNGV. CDR3 sequence reads: CASSSPWTGNTEAFF. The DNA of the CDR3 is TGTGCCAGCAGCTCCCCGTGGACAGGGAACACTGAAGCTTTCTTT.

This clone has a single count. This chain links TRBV9 with TRBJ2-1; D gene unclear. Trimming left V 0 bases short and J 9 bases short, with 10 bases between. The CDR3 has 13 residues. Germline loops: CDR1 SGDLS, CDR2 YYNGEE. The CDR3 loop is CASSVDGSSEQFF. In DNA, the CDR3 is TGTGCCAGCAGCGTAGACGGGTCGAGTGAGCAGTTCTTC.

The rearrangement joins TRBV28 to TRBJ2-2; D not certain. V was clipped by 0 bases and J by 0 bases, with 11 bases between them. The CDR3 covers 17 residues. The germline gives CDR1 MDHEN, CDR2 SYDVKM. The CDR3 DNA sequence: TGTGCCAGCAGTTTATGGGCGACTTCCGCGAACACCGGGGAGCTGTTTTTT. It translates to CASSLWATSANTGELFF.